This TCR beta chain was sequenced in a study of T-cell reconstitution after alpha-beta-depleted transplantation in children. This clonotype has a handful of counts. The antigen remains undetermined. Trimming pared 0 bases from V and 8 bases from J, leaving 14 bases between. The CDR3 has 15 amino acids. The V gene's germline CDR1 is SGHTA and CDR2 FQGNSA. Study results and limitations: Roughly two months post-transplant, alpha-beta T cells reportedly originated from several hundred graft clones that had expanded. One year after transplant, T-cell counts and diversity came mostly from newly produced T cells. From surviving recipient T cells and thymic progenitors came the high day-60 TCRbeta diversity observed in some patients.

It was with unique molecular identifiers that the TCRbeta library was prepared. TCRdb redid the calling of the PCR reads with MiXCR, one entry per CDR3 protein. The data hold fewer than 85,000 distinct CDR3 sequences, with 13% to 15% observed a single time. The receptor was isolated from a male patient aged 2 to 9 who had a stem cell transplant for acute lymphoblastic leukemia, so the T cells may come from the graft donor. Specimen: PBMCs, mostly from graft donor cells, collected 180 days after TCRalphabeta/CD19-depleted stem cell transplant. The chain has TRBV7-2 and TRBJ2-1; weak D call: TRBD2 (6 bases). CDR3: CASSLARDRTHEQFF. DNA of the CDR3: TGTGCCAGCAGCTTAGCGCGGGACCGAACACATGAGCAGTTCTTC.